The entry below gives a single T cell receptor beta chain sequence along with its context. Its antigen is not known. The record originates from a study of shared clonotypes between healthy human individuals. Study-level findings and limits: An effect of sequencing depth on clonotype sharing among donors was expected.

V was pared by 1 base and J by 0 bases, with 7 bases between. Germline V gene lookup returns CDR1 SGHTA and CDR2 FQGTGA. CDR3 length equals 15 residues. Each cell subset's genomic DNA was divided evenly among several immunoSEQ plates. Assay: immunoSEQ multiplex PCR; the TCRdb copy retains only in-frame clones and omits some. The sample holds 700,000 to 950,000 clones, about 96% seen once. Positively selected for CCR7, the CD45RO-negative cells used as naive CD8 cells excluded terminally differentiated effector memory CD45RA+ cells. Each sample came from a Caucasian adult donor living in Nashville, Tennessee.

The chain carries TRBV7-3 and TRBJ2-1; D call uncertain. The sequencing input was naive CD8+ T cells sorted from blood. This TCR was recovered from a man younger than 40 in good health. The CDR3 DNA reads TGTGCCAGCAGCTTAATCCGGAACTCCTACAATGAGCAGTTCTTC. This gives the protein CASSLIRNSYNEQFF.